This is a list of T cell receptor beta chains from one sample in a study of shared clonotypes between healthy human individuals. The table came from immunoSEQ multiplex PCR; TCRdb's copy has only in-frame clones and leaves some out. The repertoire includes around 2.1 million clones, 95% of them detected once, and around 0.13% sits in the top ten. Sample: naive CD4+ T cells sorted from blood. Receptors were obtained from a man aged 18 to 29 in good health. Both conserved end residues are part of each CDR3. The D gene is left open where the match is weak. The listing skips clone size in some rows; elsewhere it reads once, few, many or a size class.

size: .; D: TRBD1; V: TRBV11-2; J: TRBJ2-2; CDR3: CASSSERDRYTGELFF; DNA: TGTGCCAGCAGCTCAGAAAGGGACAGGTACACCGGGGAGCTGTTTTTT
size: .; D: .; V: TRBV28; J: TRBJ2-7; CDR3: CASSNSRWEQYF; DNA: TGTGCCAGCAGTAATTCACGCTGGGAGCAGTACTTC
size: .; D: .; V: TRBV18; J: TRBJ2-7; CDR3: CASSPPSRGYEQYF; DNA: TGTGCCAGCTCACCACCTTCTAGGGGCTACGAGCAGTACTTC
size: .; D: TRBD1; V: TRBV29-1; J: TRBJ2-1; CDR3: CSLNRGLSYNEQFF; DNA: TGCAGCTTAAACAGGGGGCTATCCTACAATGAGCAGTTCTTC
size: .; D: .; V: TRBV28; J: TRBJ2-7; CDR3: CASRKYYEQYF; DNA: TGTGCCAGCAGGAAGTACTACGAGCAGTACTTC
size: .; D: .; V: TRBV7-2; J: TRBJ1-5; CDR3: CASSLVGTNQPQHF; DNA: TGTGCCAGCAGCTTAGTGGGGACGAATCAGCCCCAGCATTTT
size: once; D: .; V: TRBV2; J: TRBJ1-5; CDR3: CASSIMGTSNQPQHF; DNA: TGTGCCAGCTCGATTATGGGAACTAGCAATCAGCCCCAGCATTTT
size: .; D: .; V: TRBV7-8; J: TRBJ1-5; CDR3: CASSFSGAVNQPQHF; DNA: TGTGCCAGCAGCTTCAGCGGGGCGGTAAATCAGCCCCAGCATTTT
size: .; D: TRBD2; V: TRBV5-1; J: TRBJ2-3; CDR3: CASSPRTSGTDTQYF; DNA: TGCGCCAGCAGCCCTCGGACTAGCGGCACAGATACGCAGTATTTT
size: .; D: .; V: TRBV4-1; J: TRBJ1-6; CDR3: CASSQVRDSPLHF; DNA: TGCGCCAGCAGCCAAGTCAGGGATTCACCCCTCCACTTT
size: .; D: .; V: TRBV30; J: TRBJ1-2; CDR3: CAWSDRDGYTF; DNA: TGTGCCTGGAGTGACAGGGACGGCTACACCTTC
size: .; D: .; V: TRBV10-3; J: TRBJ2-3; CDR3: CAISESTGLDTQYF; DNA: TGTGCCATCAGTGAGTCGACCGGGTTAGATACGCAGTATTTT
size: .; D: .; V: TRBV27; J: TRBJ1-6; CDR3: CASSISQNNQVHF; DNA: TGTGCCAGCAGTATATCCCAAAACAACCAAGTCCACTTT